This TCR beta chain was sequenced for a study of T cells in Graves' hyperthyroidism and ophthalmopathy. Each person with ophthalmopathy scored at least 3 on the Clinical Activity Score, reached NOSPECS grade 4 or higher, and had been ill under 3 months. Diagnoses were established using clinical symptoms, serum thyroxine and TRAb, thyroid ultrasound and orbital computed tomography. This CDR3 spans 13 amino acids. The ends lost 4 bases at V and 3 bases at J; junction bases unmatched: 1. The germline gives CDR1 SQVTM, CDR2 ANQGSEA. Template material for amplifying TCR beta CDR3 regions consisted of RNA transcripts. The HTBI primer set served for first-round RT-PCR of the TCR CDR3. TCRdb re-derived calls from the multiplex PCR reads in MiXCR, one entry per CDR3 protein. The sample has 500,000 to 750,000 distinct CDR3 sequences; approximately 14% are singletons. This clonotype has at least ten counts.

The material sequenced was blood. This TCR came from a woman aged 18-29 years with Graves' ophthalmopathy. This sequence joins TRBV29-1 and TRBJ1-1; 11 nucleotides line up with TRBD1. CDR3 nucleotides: TGCAGCGTTGGGGACAGGGGGGACACTGAAGCTTTCTTT. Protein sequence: CSVGDRGDTEAFF.